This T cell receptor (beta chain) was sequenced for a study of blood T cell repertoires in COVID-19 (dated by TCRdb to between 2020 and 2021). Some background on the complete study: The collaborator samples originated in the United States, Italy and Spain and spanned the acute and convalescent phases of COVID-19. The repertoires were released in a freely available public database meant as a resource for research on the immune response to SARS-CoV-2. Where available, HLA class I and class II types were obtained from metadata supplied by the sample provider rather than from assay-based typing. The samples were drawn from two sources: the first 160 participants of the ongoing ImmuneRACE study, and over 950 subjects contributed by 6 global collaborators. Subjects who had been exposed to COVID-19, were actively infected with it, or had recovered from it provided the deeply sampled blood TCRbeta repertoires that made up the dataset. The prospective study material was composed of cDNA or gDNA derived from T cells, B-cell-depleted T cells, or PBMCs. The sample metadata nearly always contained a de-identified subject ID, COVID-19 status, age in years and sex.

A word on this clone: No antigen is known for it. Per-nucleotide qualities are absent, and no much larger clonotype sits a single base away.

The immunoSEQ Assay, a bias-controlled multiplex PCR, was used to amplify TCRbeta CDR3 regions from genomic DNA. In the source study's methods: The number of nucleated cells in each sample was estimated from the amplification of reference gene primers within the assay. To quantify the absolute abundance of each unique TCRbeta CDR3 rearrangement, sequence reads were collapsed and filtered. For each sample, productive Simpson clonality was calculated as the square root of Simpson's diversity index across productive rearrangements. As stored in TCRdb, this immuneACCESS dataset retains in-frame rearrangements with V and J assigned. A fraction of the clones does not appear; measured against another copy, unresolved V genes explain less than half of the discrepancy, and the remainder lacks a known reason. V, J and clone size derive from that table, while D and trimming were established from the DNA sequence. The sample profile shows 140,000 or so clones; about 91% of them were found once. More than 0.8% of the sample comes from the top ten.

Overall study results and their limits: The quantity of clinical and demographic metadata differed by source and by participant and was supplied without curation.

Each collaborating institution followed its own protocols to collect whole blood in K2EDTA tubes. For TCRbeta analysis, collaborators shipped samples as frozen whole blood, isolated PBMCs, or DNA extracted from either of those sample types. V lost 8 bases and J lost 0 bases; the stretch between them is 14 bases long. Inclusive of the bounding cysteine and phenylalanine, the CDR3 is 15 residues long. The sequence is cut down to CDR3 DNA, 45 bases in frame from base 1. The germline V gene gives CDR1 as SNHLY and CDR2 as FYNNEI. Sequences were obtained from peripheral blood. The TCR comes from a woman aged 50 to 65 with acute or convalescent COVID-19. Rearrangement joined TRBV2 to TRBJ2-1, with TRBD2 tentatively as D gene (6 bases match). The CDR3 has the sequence CASQLLALSYNEQFF. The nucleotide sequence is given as TGTGCCAGCCAGCTCCTAGCGCTCTCCTACAATGAGCAGTTCTTC.